This TCR beta chain was identified during a study of OX40 agonist ivuxolimab in advanced cancers. Study context: Intravenous ivuxolimab at 0.01 to 10 mg/kg was given to patients every 2 weeks. The group had a mean age of around 60 years, ranged from roughly 20 to 79, and was approximately 81% male. Study-wide points: Some of the lowest clonal expansion was seen in partial responders at 0.1-3.0 mg/kg.

Assay: immunoSEQ multiplex PCR; the TCRdb copy retains only in-frame clones and omits some. Seen here are about 100,000 clones, 85% to 95% observed once, and the top ten hold around 0.58%. No patient had autoimmune disease or received systemic immunosuppression. As to this clone: Its matching antigen is unknown.

The germline gives CDR1 MDHEN, CDR2 SYDVKM. The CDR3 is 12 amino acids. V lost 5 bases, J lost 9 bases, and 6 bases stayed unmatched. The V call is TRBV28, the J call TRBJ1-1; 7 bases line up with TRBD1. The clonotype originates from an adult with an advanced solid tumor such as melanoma, head and neck, liver or kidney cancer. The source was CD4+ or CD8+ T cells sorted from blood, collected in a trial of the OX40 agonist ivuxolimab. The CDR3 region has the DNA TGTGCCAGCAGTATACTACAGGGGAAAGCTTTCTTT. Its translation: CASSILQGKAFF.